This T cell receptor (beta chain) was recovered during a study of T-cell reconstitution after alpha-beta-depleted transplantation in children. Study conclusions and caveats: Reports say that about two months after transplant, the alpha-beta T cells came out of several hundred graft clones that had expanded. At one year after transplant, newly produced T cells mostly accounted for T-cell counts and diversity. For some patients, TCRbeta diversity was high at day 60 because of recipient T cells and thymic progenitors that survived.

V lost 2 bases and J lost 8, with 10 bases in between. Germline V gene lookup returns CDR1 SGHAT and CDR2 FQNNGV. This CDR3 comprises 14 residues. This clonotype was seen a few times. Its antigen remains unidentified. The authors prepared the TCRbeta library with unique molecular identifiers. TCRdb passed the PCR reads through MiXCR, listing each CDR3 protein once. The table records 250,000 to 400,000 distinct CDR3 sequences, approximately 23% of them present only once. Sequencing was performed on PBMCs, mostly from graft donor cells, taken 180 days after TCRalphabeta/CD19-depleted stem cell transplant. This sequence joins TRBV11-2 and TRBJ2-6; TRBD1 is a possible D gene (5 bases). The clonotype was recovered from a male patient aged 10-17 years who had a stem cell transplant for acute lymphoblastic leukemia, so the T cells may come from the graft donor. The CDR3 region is CASSLRAGPNVLTF. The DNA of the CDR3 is TGTGCCAGCAGCTTAAGGGCAGGGCCCAACGTCCTGACTTTC.